This T cell receptor beta chain is drawn from a study of OX40 agonist ivuxolimab in advanced cancers. Study background: Patients received intravenous ivuxolimab every 2 weeks at 0.01 to 10 mg/kg. Earlier treatment with anti-PD-1, anti-PD-L1 or anti-CTLA-4 was permitted, and over 35% had received some. Study-level findings and limits: Expanded peripheral T cells had an undetermined antigen specificity.

TCRdb keeps only in-frame clones here, not all; method: immunoSEQ multiplex PCR. The profile shows almost 70,000 clones, just over 90% of them singletons. Autoimmune disease history or systemic immunosuppression barred patients. This clone was found a few times. Its antigen is not known. The CDR3 has 18 amino acids. Germline CDR1 SGDLS, CDR2 YYNGEE. Trimming removed 0 bases at V and 13 bases at J, with 26 bases between. This sequence was found in an adult with an advanced solid tumor such as melanoma, head and neck, liver or kidney cancer. The chain uses TRBV9 and TRBJ1-6; perhaps TRBD1 as D (5 bases). The source material was CD4+ or CD8+ T cells sorted from blood, sampled in a trial of the OX40 agonist ivuxolimab. The CDR3 region is CASSVDPGGERVISPLHF. The CDR3 DNA reads TGTGCCAGCAGCGTAGACCCGGGGGGTGAGAGGGTGATTTCCCCCCTCCACTTT.